This TCR beta chain stems from a study of regulatory T cells in long-lasting Graves disease. In the study overall: It was over 5 years of antithyroid drugs, with positive TSH receptor antibodies, that meant persistent Graves' disease. Broader study findings: The study found TRBV28, TRBJ1-2 and TRBJ2-5 favored in persistent disease.

This clonotype was seen more than once but under ten times. Its antigen is not identified. There are 13 residues in the CDR3. Germline lookup yields CDR1 SGHAT and CDR2 FQNNGV. V shed 5 bases and J shed 4 bases, with 10 bases lying between them. According to the study, TCR beta libraries were built with iRepertoire HTBI primers and CDR3-region Arm-PCR. TCRdb redid the calling of the multiplex PCR reads with MiXCR, one entry per CDR3 protein. The sample holds hundreds of thousands of distinct CDR3 sequences, 20% to 25% seen once. Time point reported: persistent/refractory GD, antithyroid drugs over 5 years with positive TRAb. RNA extracted from PBMCs served as the sequencing template.

The receptor comes from a female donor with Graves disease. The sequences come from peripheral blood mononuclear cells (PBMCs), collected when the disease was refractory, from a patient treated with antithyroid drugs. J is TRBJ2-3 and V is TRBV11-2; D unclear. CDR3 sequence: CASSPSYSDTQYF. CDR3 coding DNA: TGTGCCAGCAGCCCCTCGTACTCAGATACGCAGTATTTT.